This T cell receptor (beta chain) was captured in a study of shared clonotypes between healthy human individuals (dated by TCRdb to 2020 to 2022). Looking at the study overall: A couple of women and a few men aged 18 to 49 years were included in the cohort. Blood TCR repertoires of a handful of healthy adults were deeply sequenced to estimate repertoire size and the extent of clonotype sharing between individuals. For each donor, CD4 naive and CD4 memory were each given three plates, CD8 naive was given two plates, and CD8 memory was given one plate. To increase sequencing depth and limit assay-specific biases, TCR repertoire library preparation and sequencing were carried out by different laboratories using diverse techniques. Each donor's leukapheresis produced roughly between about 0.9 and 9.5 billion PBMCs. The research as a whole found: Naive subsets generally had larger estimated clonotype richness than memory subsets. Based on pairwise subsampling, the degree of clonotype sharing among donors was expected to be affected by sequencing depth. The genetic and exposure-history diversity represented was limited by the small number of donors. Compared with non-shared clonotypes, clonotypes shared by all four sorted-subset donors had higher generation probabilities. Approximately 5% of naive CD4, approximately 3.7% of naive CD8, approximately 2% of memory CD4, and around 0.4% of memory CD8 clonotypes were shared across several donors. Sampling was restricted to blood, and TCR repertoires in tissue are likely to differ from TCR repertoires in blood. Even with the large sequencing depth, rarefaction of the sorted-subset datasets indicated that sequencing was incomplete.

Using the deep immunoSEQ assay, multiplex PCR amplified TCR CDR3 regions from genomic DNA. Genomic DNA extracted from each cell subset was distributed evenly over all wells of several immunoSEQ 96-well plates, and each plate served as one replicate. For sorted subsets, around 0.2 ug of genomic DNA, equivalent to 30,000 or so T cell genomes, went into each replicate PCR. Purified libraries were measured with a Qubit 3.0 fluorometer, size-checked on a Bioanalyzer 2100, and measured again with the KAPA Library Quantification kit. Every immunoSEQ 96-well plate was sequenced on a separate single-read 150-cycle Illumina NextSeq 550 flow cell. The study's processing was this. Because only junctional sequences without quality scores were contained in the immunoSEQ output, filtering matching that applied to full-length reads could not be performed. To assign V/J genes and CDR3, sequences were annotated using PyIR, a Python wrapper for IgBLAST v1.9, with IMGT germline references. Any read was removed if the V/J assignment was weak (E-value above 1e-6), the CDR3 was missing, or the read contained stop codons, out-of-frame junctions, or ambiguous translated residues. V3J clonotypes were defined by identical inferred V gene, J gene, and CDR3 amino acid sequence. To compute the percentage overlap between repertoires, the number of shared unique clonotypes was divided by the size of the smaller repertoire. RTK rarefaction, the Chao1 estimator, and Recon v2.1 estimates of unobserved clonotypes were used to assess repertoire richness. Generation probabilities for all TCRbeta clonotypes obtained by the gDNA method from a handful of donors were computed using OLGA. In TCRdb, the immuneACCESS table is reduced to in-frame sequences with V and J assigned. These tables do not hold every clone; where another copy was compared, an unresolved V gene accounts for under half, and the others remain unexplained. Clone size and the V and J calls come from that table; the DNA yielded D and trimming. This sample is represented by under 2,500,000 clones; 95% of them were singletons. Around 0.13% of the sample comes from the top ten.

Healthy HIV-negative adults with no recently reported acute infections or vaccinations were included as donors. Only Caucasian adults living in Nashville, Tennessee, USA were represented among the donors. CD4+ T cells were enriched by magnetic negative selection, after which naive cells were positively selected on CD45RA and the negative fraction was taken as the memory subset. After blood collection by leukapheresis, PBMCs were isolated using Ficoll-Histopaque density gradient centrifugation and then cryopreserved in the vapor phase of liquid nitrogen. Purity and quantity of every magnetically sorted T cell population were checked by analytical flow cytometry. Genomic DNA was isolated from every sorted fraction and measured by UV absorbance on a Nanodrop 2000c. This clone showed up just once. Its antigen is still unknown. No base quality values were provided; no much bigger clone lies one nucleotide off.

Measured from the cysteine to the phenylalanine, the CDR3 is 16 residues long. Only the CDR3 part of the read is kept: 48 bases, read in frame from the first base. Looking up the germline V gene yields CDR1 SGHNT and CDR2 YENEEA. Compared with germline, V lacks 5 bases and J lacks 4 bases; bases without a gene match: 9. The chain uses TRBV11-3 and TRBJ2-3, with 10 junctional bases fitting TRBD1. The receptor was derived from a man between 18 and 35 years old in good health. The material sequenced was naive CD4+ T cells sorted from blood. What the cell subset or site label conveys for this sample: CD45RA+ positively selected. CDR3 region: CASSGGQGIRADTQYF. The nucleotide sequence is TGTGCCAGCAGCGGGGGACAGGGGATTCGGGCAGATACGCAGTATTTT.